A single sample gave rise to the 25 T cell receptor beta chains below, sequenced in a study of T cell responses to AZD1222 COVID-19 vaccine. Here immunoSEQ multiplex PCR was the method, and the copy in TCRdb shows in-frame clones only, minus some. The sample contains 130,000 to 150,000 clones, roughly 90% of which appear only once. The sequences come from peripheral blood, collected on day 0 of AZD1222 vaccination. These receptors all come from an adult in good health.

The V call is TRBV4-3, the J call TRBJ2-7; TRBD1 matches 7 bases. The ends lost 0 bases at V and 4 bases at J; junction bases unmatched: 6. This CDR3 is 15 amino acids long. Germline assignment: CDR1 LGHNA and CDR2 YSLEER. CDR3 amino acids: CASSQDRTGRYEQYF. The CDR3, as DNA: TGCGCCAGCAGCCAAGATCGGACAGGAAGGTACGAGCAGTACTTC.

The rearrangement joins TRBV9 to TRBJ1-1; TRBD1 agrees at 8 bases. The ends lost 0 bases at V and 5 bases at J; junction bases unmatched: 0. Germline V gene lookup returns CDR1 SGDLS and CDR2 YYNGEE. The CDR3 covers 13 residues. The CDR3 spells CASSVGTGTEAFF. The CDR3 bases are TGTGCCAGCAGCGTAGGGACAGGGACTGAAGCTTTCTTT.

The chain employs TRBV7-9 and TRBJ2-2; D gene unclear. Trimming took off 3 bases at V and 2 bases at J, with 10 bases between the two ends. This CDR3 region has 15 residues. Per the germline V gene, CDR1 is SEHNR and CDR2 is FQNEAQ (reference sequence). The CDR3 DNA sequence: TGTGCCAGCAGCTTGGCAGGTAGAAACACCGGGGAGCTGTTTTTT. It is translated as CASSLAGRNTGELFF.

The V and J genes are TRBV5-1 and TRBJ1-3; 9 bases fit TRBD1. Germline-derived CDR1 and CDR2 are SGHRS and YFSETQ. With V trimmed by 4 bases and J by 1 base, 9 bases remained unmatched. The CDR3 extends over 17 amino acids. CDR3 nucleotide sequence: TGCGCCAGCAGCGCCGGACAGGGGCTTTATTCTGGAAACACCATATATTTT. The encoded protein is CASSAGQGLYSGNTIYF. The full variable domain, its missing parts supplied by reference TRBV5-1 and TRBJ1-3, is KAGVTQTPRYLIKTRGQQVTLSCSPISGHRSVSWYQQTPGQGLQFLFEYFSETQRNKGNFPGRFSGRQFSNSRSEMNVSTLELGDSALYLCASSAGQGLYSGNTIYFGEGSWLTVV.

The chain is built from TRBV10-1 and TRBJ2-1, with TRBD2 identical over 11 bases. Germline CDR1 WNHNN, CDR2 SYGVQD (reference sequence). The trim removed 8 bases at V and 2 bases at J, leaving 8 bases unmatched. This CDR3 is built from 16 residues. The chain's CDR3 is CASCSGRESPYNEQFF. Here the CDR3 DNA reads TGCGCCAGCTGTAGCGGGAGGGAATCCCCCTACAATGAGCAGTTCTTC.

The chain couples TRBV12-3 or TRBV12-4 to TRBJ2-1; no clear D. V was pared by 4 bases and J by 6 bases, with 7 bases between. This CDR3 contains 12 residues. The chain's CDR3 is CASSSTGNEQFF. The CDR3 DNA sequence: TGTGCCAGCAGTTCGACGGGCAATGAGCAGTTCTTC.

The CDR3 DNA reads as TGTGCCAGCAGCGCAGTACTCCCCTCCTACAATGAGCAGTTCTTC. It translates to CASSAVLPSYNEQFF. The chain is built from TRBV7-2 and TRBJ2-1, with D hard to call. The CDR3 runs 15 residues. V was pared by 5 bases and J by 0 bases, with 11 bases between. CDR1 and CDR2 (germline): SGHTA, FQGNSA.

V is TRBV15 and J is TRBJ2-3; 7 bases are a match to TRBD2. The CDR3 totals 16 residues. Trimming at V came to 0 bases and at J to 14 bases, leaving 17 bases not matched to a gene. From germline, CDR1 is LNHNV and CDR2 YYDKDF (reference sequence). The CDR3 region is CATSRDGVANGLEPYF. The CDR3 coding sequence is TGTGCCACCAGCAGAGATGGTGTGGCAAACGGACTAGAACCGTATTTT.

This clone has only one observation. V is TRBV4-1 and J is TRBJ1-1; the D is unclear. Trimming removed 1 base from V and 1 base from J, with 10 bases in between. Germline CDR1 reads MGHRA; CDR2 reads YSYEKL. The CDR3 runs 15 residues. CDR3 DNA sequence: TGCGCCAGCAGCCAAGCCAGAGTCCAGAACACTGAAGCTTTCTTT. Translating it yields CASSQARVQNTEAFF.

The V call is TRBV7-9, the J call TRBJ1-5; D gene uncertain. Germline CDR1 reads SEHNR; CDR2 reads FQNEAQ (reference sequence). The CDR3 is 17 residues long. The V end was cut by 0 bases, the J end by 2 bases, with 14 bases between. CDR3 protein: CASSLAPGERGNQPQHF. The CDR3 nucleotides are TGTGCCAGCAGCTTAGCCCCCGGGGAGCGTGGCAATCAGCCCCAGCATTTT.

In DNA form, the CDR3 reads TGTGCCAGCAGCGTAGAAGGAACAGCCGGTGGCTACACCTTC. As protein: CASSVEGTAGGYTF. The genes are TRBV9 and TRBJ1-2; D gene uncertain. Germline V gene sequence: CDR1 SGDLS, CDR2 YYNGEE. This CDR3 has 14 amino acids. The V and J ends lost 0 bases and 7 bases respectively, with 13 bases between them. Full variable domain (rest looked up from reference TRBV9 and TRBJ1-2): DSGVTQTPKHLITATGQRVTLRCSPRSGDLSVYWYQQSLDQGLQFLIQYYNGEERAKGNILERFSAQQFPDLHSELNLSSLELGDSALYFCASSVEGTAGGYTFGSGTRLTVV.

J is TRBJ2-1 and V is TRBV10-3; D not certain. CDR3 length: 14 amino acids. The V gene's germline CDR1 is ENHRY and CDR2 SYGVKD. V was trimmed by 6 bases and J by 3 bases, leaving 12 bases between them. For the CDR3, the DNA is TGTGCCATCAGGATGCCAGGCGACTACAATGAGCAGTTCTTC. Translating it yields CAIRMPGDYNEQFF.

This rearrangement joins TRBV7-2 to TRBJ2-1, with D perhaps matching TRBD1 (5 bases). This CDR3 spans 15 amino acids. V lost 5 bases and J 2 bases, leaving 13 bases between the germline ends. Germline values: CDR1 SGHTA, CDR2 FQGNSA. The DNA of the CDR3 is TGTGCCAGCAGCCTGTACAGGATCGCCTACAATGAGCAGTTCTTC. It encodes CASSLYRIAYNEQFF.

The chain couples TRBV19 to TRBJ2-7, with TRBD1 identical over 8 bases. CDR1 is LNHDA, CDR2 SQIVND, per germline (reference sequence). This CDR3 contains 16 residues. With V trimmed by 5 bases and J by 10 bases, 19 bases remained unmatched. DNA of the CDR3: TGTGCCAGTAGTTCCCAGATTGGACAGGGCGCTGTCGTCCAGTACTTC. Translated: CASSSQIGQGAVVQYF.

The chain uses TRBV6-1 and TRBJ1-5; 10 nucleotides line up with TRBD1. V trimming: 3 bases; J trimming: 6 bases; junction bases outside the gene matches: 8. Per the germline V gene, CDR1 is MNHNS and CDR2 is SASEGT. The CDR3 has 16 residues. CDR3 amino acids: CASSELTGGVRQPQHF. In DNA, the CDR3 is TGTGCCAGCAGTGAGCTGACAGGGGGCGTCCGTCAGCCCCAGCATTTT.

The chain links TRBV19 to TRBJ1-6; D gene uncertain. Germline V gene sequence: CDR1 LNHDA, CDR2 SQIVND (reference sequence). Trimming removed 4 bases at V and 7 bases at J, with 17 bases between. The CDR3 loop spans 16 amino acids. The CDR3 region has the DNA TGTGCCAGTAGTAAGAGTATCTCCGACCTAAATTCACCCCTCCACTTT. This translates into CASSKSISDLNSPLHF. Supplemented by reference TRBV19 and TRBJ1-6, the full variable domain reads DGGITQSPKYLFRKEGQNVTLSCEQNLNHDAMYWYRQDPGQGLRLIYYSQIVNDFQKGDIAEGYSVSREKKESFPLTVTSAQKNPTAFYLCASSKSISDLNSPLHFGNGTRLTVT.

This rearrangement joins TRBV6-2 or TRBV6-3 to TRBJ1-1, with TRBD1 matching over 9 bases. The ends lost 5 bases at V and 1 base at J; junction bases unmatched: 23. CDR1 is MNHEY and CDR2 is SVGEGT in the germline V gene. The CDR3 is 21 residues long. The CDR3 loop is CASSGDRVFVLRGAENTEAFF. The CDR3 DNA reads TGTGCCAGCAGTGGGGACAGGGTTTTTGTCTTGAGGGGGGCCGAGAACACTGAAGCTTTCTTT.

This clone was found once. V gene TRBV29-1 combines with J gene TRBJ2-2; a possible D gene is TRBD1 (6 bases). Germline CDR1 SQVTM, CDR2 ANQGSEA. The CDR3 sequence is 14 residues long. Trimming removed 5 bases at V and 6 bases at J, with 16 bases between. CDR3 loop: CSVPAKGDPGELFF. CDR3 DNA: TGCAGCGTTCCCGCTAAGGGGGACCCCGGGGAGCTGTTTTTT.

The J gene is TRBJ2-1, the V gene TRBV29-1; 7 bases are shared with TRBD2. Trimming cost V 5 bases and J 7 bases; bases outside gene matches: 11. The CDR3 has 14 residues. Per germline, CDR1 SQVTM and CDR2 ANQGSEA. The CDR3 DNA is TGCAGCGTTCAAACCCGACTAGCAGGGAATGAGCAGTTCTTC. It translates to CSVQTRLAGNEQFF.

CDR3 amino acids: CASSATINGGANVLTF. The CDR3 bases are TGCGCCAGCAGCGCGACTATTAATGGTGGGGCCAACGTCCTGACTTTC. The chain combines TRBV4-3 with TRBJ2-6; TRBD2 is a possible D gene (5 bases). The ends were cut back, 5 bases at V and 3 bases at J, with 14 bases in the middle. The CDR3 consists of 16 residues. The germline V gene encodes CDR1 LGHNA and CDR2 YSLEER.

This clone was counted a single time. This rearrangement joins TRBV19 to TRBJ2-1; D not resolved. Germline V gene data show CDR1 as LNHDA and CDR2 as SQIVND (reference sequence). The ends were cut back, 6 bases at V and 10 bases at J, with 13 bases in the middle. CDR3 length: 12 amino acids. CDR3 DNA sequence: TGTGCCAGTAGCGTCCCGGGTGGAGAGCAGTTCTTC. Protein: CASSVPGGEQFF. The full variable domain, in which reference TRBV19 and TRBJ2-1 provide the parts outside the CDR3, is DGGITQSPKYLFRKEGQNVTLSCEQNLNHDAMYWYRQDPGQGLRLIYYSQIVNDFQKGDIAEGYSVSREKKESFPLTVTSAQKNPTAFYLCASSVPGGEQFFGPGTRLTVL.

The rearrangement joins TRBV4-1 to TRBJ2-1; D is ambiguous. V gave up 1 base and J gave up 11 bases, with 6 bases separating them. The germline V gene has CDR1 MGHRA and CDR2 YSYEKL. CDR3 length: 11 amino acids. CDR3 in amino acids: CASSQGAQQFF. CDR3 DNA sequence: TGCGCCAGCAGCCAAGGTGCACAGCAGTTCTTC.

This sequence joins TRBV7-8 and TRBJ1-2, with D maybe TRBD1 (5 bases). CDR1 is SGHVS and CDR2 is FQNEAQ in the germline V gene. The ends were cut back, 1 base at V and 2 bases at J, with 17 bases in the middle. This CDR3 is 17 amino acids long. The CDR3 DNA reads as TGTGCCAGCAGCTTAGATTGGGGCAGCGTGAGAAACTATGGCTACACCTTC. Its translation: CASSLDWGSVRNYGYTF.

This chain uses TRBV23-1 with TRBJ2-1, with D tentatively TRBD2 (5 bases). TRBV23-1 is filed as an ORF, its function uncertain. The CDR3 totals 14 residues. V was cut by 2 bases and J by 12 bases, with 17 bases left in between. The CDR3 DNA is TGCGCCAGCAGTCAACATGCGGGCCCCCCCGGGCAGTTCTTC. It translates to CASSQHAGPPGQFF.

The V and J genes are TRBV18 and TRBJ1-5; D call uncertain. CDR1 is KGHSH and CDR2 is LQKENI in the germline V gene. The CDR3 length is 20 residues. Deletions cut 0 bases from V and 0 bases from J, with 21 bases between. The CDR3 loop is CASSPPSALADCYSNQPQHF. The CDR3, as DNA: TGTGCCAGCTCACCACCCTCCGCTTTGGCAGATTGCTATAGCAATCAGCCCCAGCATTTT. The variable domain in full, with the rest retrieved from reference TRBV18 and TRBJ1-5, is NAGVMQNPRHLVRRRGQEARLRCSPMKGHSHVYWYRQLPEEGLKFMVYLQKENIIDESGMPKERFSAEFPKEGPSILRIQQVVRGDSAAYFCASSPPSALADCYSNQPQHFGDGTRLSIL.